This T cell receptor beta chain was captured by sequencing in a study of OX40 agonist ivuxolimab in advanced cancers. At the level of the study: Head and neck, renal cell, melanoma or hepatocellular carcinoma were the cancers that dose-escalation patients had. Aged about 20 to 85 with a mean of 60 years, they were less than 90% male.

TCRdb keeps only in-frame clones here, not all; method: immunoSEQ multiplex PCR. The sample carries about 28,000 clones, about 76% recorded once. For this clone: Its specificity is unknown.

The CDR3 length is 17 residues. Germline loops: CDR1 SGDLS, CDR2 YYNGEE. Unmatched junction bases numbered 6, after V lost 3 bases and J lost 2 bases. The study, taken as a whole, reports: Undetermined was the antigen specificity of the expanded peripheral T cells. It was also the case that some nonresponders had low normalized T-cell clonal expansion.

This sample comprised CD4+ or CD8+ T cells sorted from blood, obtained in a trial of the OX40 agonist ivuxolimab. The chain joins TRBV9 to TRBJ1-5, with 12 bases lining up with TRBD1. The TCR originated in an adult with an advanced solid tumor such as melanoma, head and neck, liver or kidney cancer. The CDR3 DNA follows: TGTGCCAGCAGCGCCGGGACAGGGGGCGCGGGCAATCAGCCCCAGCATTTT. It encodes CASSAGTGGAGNQPQHF.